The 3 T cell receptor beta chains below all came from one sample that was sequenced in a study of blood T cells in healthy people across ages (dated by TCRdb to between 2014 and 2017). The library was built by means of 5' RACE. TCRdb records Illumina HiSeq 2500 as the sequencer. A second roughly 7 to 12 cycle PCR used a sample-barcoded 5' primer and a J-beta primer mix. The public reads were reprocessed in TCRdb via fastp at Q25 and MiXCR, keeping in-frame beta chains. When rows share a CDR3 protein, they turn into one entry using the most common DNA and genes. In all, the sample holds about 650,000 distinct CDR3 sequences, and about 50% of those were seen once. Jointly, the top ten make up 13% of the sample. Sequenced sample: blood. The receptors come from an elderly woman in good health.

The chain carries TRBV7-2 and TRBJ2-3, with 10 bases lining up with TRBD2. V lost 0 bases to trimming and J lost 0 bases; unmatched junction nucleotides: 9. Germline-derived CDR1 and CDR2 are SGHTA and FQGNSA. The CDR3 is 19 residues long. In DNA form, the CDR3 reads TGTGCCAGCAGCTTAGCTAGCGGGGGGCTCCGTTCTAGCACAGATACGCAGTATTTT. This codes for CASSLASGGLRSSTDTQYF.

The chain combines TRBV14 with TRBJ1-1; D possibly corresponds to TRBD1 (5 bases). The V end was cut by 2 bases, the J end by 12 bases, with 16 bases between. Germline CDR1 SGHDN, CDR2 FVKESK. The length of the CDR3 is 13 residues. CDR3: CASSQRSSGGTFF. For the CDR3, the DNA is TGTGCCAGCAGCCAAAGAAGTAGTGGGGGAACTTTCTTT.

V gene TRBV19 combines with J gene TRBJ2-1, with D maybe TRBD2 (5 bases). Trimming took 10 bases from V and 0 from J, leaving 16 bases between them. The CDR3 is made up of 15 amino acids. CDR1 is LNHDA and CDR2 is SQIVND in the germline V gene (reference sequence). The CDR3 sequence: CATTGGSSSYNEQFF. CDR3 sequence (DNA): TGTGCCACCACCGGCGGGTCCAGCTCCTACAATGAGCAGTTCTTC.